This record looks at one T cell receptor (beta chain) sequence and its context. Its antigen is not known. One entry per CDR3 protein results from TCRdb running MiXCR on the 5' RACE reads. The sample includes 400,000 to 500,000 distinct CDR3 sequences, 20% of them seen just once. These data belong to a study of T-cell memory formation after mild COVID-19. Overall study results and limits: Clones that got smaller from day 15 to 85 had even CD4/CD8, while clones growing later tipped toward CD4+. Mainly CM and EM harbored the contracting CD4+ clones; mainly EMRA harbored the CD8+ ones.

The ends were cut back, 4 bases at V and 5 bases at J, with 13 bases in the middle. The germline CDR1 and CDR2 sequences are KGHDR and SFDVKD. The CDR3 consists of 14 residues. Material for sequencing was PBMCs or a T cell subset sorted from them (not recorded which). The sequence came from an adult woman who had mild COVID-19 (a few samples of this study predate the infection). Cell type and time point are not known. This chain links TRBV24-1 with TRBJ2-5, with D perhaps TRBD1 or TRBD2 (5 bases each). CDR3 nucleotides: TGTGCCACCAGTGAAGCAGGAGAGGGGGAGACCCAGTACTTC. Its translation is CATSEAGEGETQYF.